The source of this T cell receptor (beta chain) is a study of cytomegalovirus exposure and HLA in healthy donors. Trimming stripped 11 bases from V and 3 bases from J, with 20 bases between. Germline values: CDR1 LNHDA, CDR2 SQIVND (reference sequence). CDR3 length equals 15 residues. Only one count was recorded for this clone. 60 Vbeta and 13 Jbeta primers were used in PCR. TCRdb keeps only in-frame clones here, not all; method: immunoSEQ multiplex PCR. The sample holds about 150,000 clones, approximately 74% seen once. This chain connects TRBV19 to TRBJ2-1; D might be TRBD2 (5 bases). Specimen: PBMCs. This clonotype was sampled from a man between 25 and 39 years old in good health and CMV-seronegative. The CDR3 loop is CADRFGLIYYNEQFF. The CDR3 DNA sequence: TGTGCCGATCGGTTCGGACTGATATACTACAATGAGCAGTTCTTC.